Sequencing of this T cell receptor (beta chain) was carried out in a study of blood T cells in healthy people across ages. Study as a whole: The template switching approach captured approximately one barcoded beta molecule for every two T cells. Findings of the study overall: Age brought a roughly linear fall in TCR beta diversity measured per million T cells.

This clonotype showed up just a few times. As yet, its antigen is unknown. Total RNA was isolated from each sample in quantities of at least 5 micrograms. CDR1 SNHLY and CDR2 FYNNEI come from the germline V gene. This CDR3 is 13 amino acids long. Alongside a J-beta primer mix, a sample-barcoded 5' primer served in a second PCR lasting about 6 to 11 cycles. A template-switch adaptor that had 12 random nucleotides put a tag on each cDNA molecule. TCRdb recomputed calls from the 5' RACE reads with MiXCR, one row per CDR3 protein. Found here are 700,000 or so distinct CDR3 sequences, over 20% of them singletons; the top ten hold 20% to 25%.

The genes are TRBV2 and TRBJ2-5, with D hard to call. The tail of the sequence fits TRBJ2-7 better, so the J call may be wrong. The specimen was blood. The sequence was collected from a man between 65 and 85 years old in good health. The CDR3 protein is CASSVLRTYEQYF. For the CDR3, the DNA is TGTGCCAGCAGTGTGTTGCGAACCTACGAGCAGTACTTC.